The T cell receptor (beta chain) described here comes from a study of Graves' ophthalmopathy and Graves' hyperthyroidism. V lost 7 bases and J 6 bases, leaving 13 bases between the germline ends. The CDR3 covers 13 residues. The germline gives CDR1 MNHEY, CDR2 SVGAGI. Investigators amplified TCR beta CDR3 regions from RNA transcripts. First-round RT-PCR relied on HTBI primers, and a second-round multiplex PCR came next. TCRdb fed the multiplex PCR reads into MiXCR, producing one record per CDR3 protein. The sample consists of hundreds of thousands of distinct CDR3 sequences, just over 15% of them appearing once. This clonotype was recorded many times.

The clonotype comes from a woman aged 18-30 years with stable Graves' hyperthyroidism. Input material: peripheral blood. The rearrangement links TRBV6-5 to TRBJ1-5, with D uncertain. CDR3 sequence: CASTQLGGQPQHF. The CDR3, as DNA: TGTGCCAGCACCCAGCTGGGCGGTCAGCCCCAGCATTTT.